This T cell receptor (beta chain) was captured in a study of identical twins. CDR3 size: 15 residues. CDR1 and CDR2 from the germline V gene are MNHNY and SVGAGI (reference sequence). The ends lost 2 bases at V and 13 bases at J; junction bases unmatched: 10. The authors used template switching to add a universal primer site and gave cDNA unique molecular identifiers. In TCRdb, the 5' RACE reads were re-called with MiXCR into one record per CDR3 protein. The sample holds roughly 1,500,000 distinct CDR3 sequences, 32% seen once. The chain joins TRBV6-6 to TRBJ2-4; 11 bases are a match to TRBD1. This TCR was recovered from a newborn girl in good health. Material for sequencing was cord blood. The CDR3 spells CASSYGDRGDNEQYF. CDR3 DNA sequence: TGTGCCAGCAGTTACGGGGACAGGGGGGACAATGAGCAGTACTTC.